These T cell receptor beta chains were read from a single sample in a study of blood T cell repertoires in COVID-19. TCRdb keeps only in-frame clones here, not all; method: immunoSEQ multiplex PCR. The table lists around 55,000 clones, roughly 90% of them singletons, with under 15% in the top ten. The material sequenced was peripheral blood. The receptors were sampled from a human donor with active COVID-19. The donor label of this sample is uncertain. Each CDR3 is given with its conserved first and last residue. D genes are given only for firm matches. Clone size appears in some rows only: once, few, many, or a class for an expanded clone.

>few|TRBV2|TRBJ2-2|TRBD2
CASSDPRRGTRSNTGELFF
TGTGCCAGCAGTGACCCACGACGCGGGACTAGATCGAACACCGGGGAGCTGTTTTTT
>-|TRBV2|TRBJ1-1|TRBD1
CASHYRGSNTEAFF
TGTGCCAGCCACTACAGGGGATCGAACACTGAAGCTTTCTTT
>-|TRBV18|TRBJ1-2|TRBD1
CASSPETGAGYGYTF
TGTGCCAGCTCACCAGAGACAGGGGCTGGCTATGGCTACACCTTC
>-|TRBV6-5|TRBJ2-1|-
CASTRTHSYNEQFF
TGTGCCAGCACCCGGACTCACTCCTACAATGAGCAGTTCTTC
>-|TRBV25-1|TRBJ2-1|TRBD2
CASGGGSGSVGQFF
TGTGCCAGCGGGGGGGGTAGCGGGAGTGTTGGGCAGTTCTTC
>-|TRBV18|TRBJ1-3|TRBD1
CASSDRQGTGNTIYF
TGTGCCAGCTCAGACCGACAGGGAACCGGAAACACCATATATTTT
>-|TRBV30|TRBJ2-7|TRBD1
CAWTDRGPYEQYF
TGTGCCTGGACGGACAGGGGGCCGTACGAGCAGTACTTC
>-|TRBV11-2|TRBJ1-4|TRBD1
CASSFRPGGVGNEKLFF
TGTGCCAGCAGCTTTAGGCCAGGGGGTGTCGGTAATGAAAAACTGTTTTTT
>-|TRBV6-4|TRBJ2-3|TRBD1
CASSDGTGGAPDTQYF
TGTGCCAGCAGTGACGGGACAGGGGGCGCCCCGGATACGCAGTATTTT
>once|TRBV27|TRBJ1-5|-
CASSLSASNQPQHF
TGTGCCAGCAGTTTATCGGCAAGCAATCAGCCCCAGCATTTT
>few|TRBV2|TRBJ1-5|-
CASNRGVPPQHF
TGTGCCAGCAACCGCGGCGTCCCGCCCCAGCATTTT
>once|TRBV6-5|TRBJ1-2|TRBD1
CASSSDRDGGYTF
TGTGCCAGCAGTTCGGACAGGGATGGAGGCTACACCTTC
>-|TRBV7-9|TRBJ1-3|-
CASSLPSDIRVEPGNTIYF
TGTGCCAGCAGCTTACCAAGCGATATACGGGTAGAACCGGGAAACACCATATATTTT
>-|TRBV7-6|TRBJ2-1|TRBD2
CASSGNLMVGGDNEQFF
TGTGCCAGCAGCGGTAACCTGATGGTGGGGGGGGACAATGAGCAGTTCTTC
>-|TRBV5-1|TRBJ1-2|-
CASSFDSSSSYGYTF
TGCGCCAGCAGCTTTGATAGTTCGTCGAGCTATGGCTACACCTTC
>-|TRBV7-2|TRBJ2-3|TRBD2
CASSLARGAGGNTQYF
TGTGCCAGCAGCTTGGCCAGGGGCGCGGGGGGGAATACGCAGTATTTT
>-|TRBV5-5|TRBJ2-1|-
CASSLRLSEINEQFF
TGTGCCAGCAGCTTGCGACTGTCAGAGATCAATGAGCAGTTCTTC
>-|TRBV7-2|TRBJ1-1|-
CASRPYFGTEAFF
TGTGCCAGCAGGCCTTACTTCGGCACTGAAGCTTTCTTT
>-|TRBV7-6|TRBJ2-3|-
CASSFGIGNTDTQYF
TGTGCCAGCAGCTTCGGGATCGGAAACACAGATACGCAGTATTTT
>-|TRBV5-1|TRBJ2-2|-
CASSRREETGELFF
TGCGCCAGCAGCCGGAGGGAGGAGACCGGGGAGCTGTTTTTT
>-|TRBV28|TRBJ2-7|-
CASRVGGAGAESYEQYF
TGTGCCAGCAGGGTAGGAGGGGCCGGGGCAGAATCCTACGAGCAGTACTTC
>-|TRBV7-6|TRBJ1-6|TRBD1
CASSLAGQGGNSPLHF
TGTGCCAGCAGCTTAGCTGGACAGGGAGGGAATTCACCCCTCCACTTT
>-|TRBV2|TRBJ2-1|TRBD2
CASSEAEGQWTSSGAYNEQFF
TGTGCCAGCAGTGAAGCGGAAGGGCAGTGGACTAGCTCCGGCGCCTACAATGAGCAGTTCTTC
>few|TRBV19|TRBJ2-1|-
CASSTPGRTGDEQFF
TGTGCCAGTAGCACCCCAGGGAGGACGGGAGATGAGCAGTTCTTC
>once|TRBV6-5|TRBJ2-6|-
CASSSVRGGANVLTF
TGTGCCAGCAGTTCCGTCAGGGGCGGGGCCAACGTCCTGACTTTC
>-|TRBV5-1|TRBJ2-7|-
CASSYQESPYEQYF
TGCGCCAGCAGCTACCAGGAATCTCCCTACGAGCAGTACTTC
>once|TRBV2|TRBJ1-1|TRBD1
CASSESDRGVNTEAFF
TGTGCCAGCAGTGAATCGGACAGGGGGGTGAACACTGAAGCTTTCTTT
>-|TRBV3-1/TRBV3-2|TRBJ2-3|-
CASSQRGDTQYF
TGTGCCAGCAGCCAGAGAGGTGATACGCAGTATTTT
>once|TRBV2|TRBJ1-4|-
CASSSGNPNEKLFF
TGTGCCAGCAGTTCCGGGAACCCTAATGAAAAACTGTTTTTT
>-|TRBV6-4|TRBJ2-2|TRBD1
CASSPGQGTAGELFF
TGTGCCAGCAGTCCGGGACAGGGGACAGCCGGGGAGCTGTTTTTT
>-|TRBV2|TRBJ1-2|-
CASSQWGVNGYTF
TGTGCCAGCAGTCAATGGGGGGTTAATGGCTACACCTTC